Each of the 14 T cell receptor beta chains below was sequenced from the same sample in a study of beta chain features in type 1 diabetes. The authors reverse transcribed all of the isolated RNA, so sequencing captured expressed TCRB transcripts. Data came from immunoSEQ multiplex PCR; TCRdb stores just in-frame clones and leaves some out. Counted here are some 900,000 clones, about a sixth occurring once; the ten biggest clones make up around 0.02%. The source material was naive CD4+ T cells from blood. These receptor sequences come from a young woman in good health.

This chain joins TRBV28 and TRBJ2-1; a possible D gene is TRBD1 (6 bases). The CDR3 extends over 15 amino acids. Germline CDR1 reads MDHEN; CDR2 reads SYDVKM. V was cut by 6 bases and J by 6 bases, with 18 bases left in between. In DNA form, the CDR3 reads TGTGCCAGCAGCCTCCCGGGGACACCGAGCAATGAGCAGTTCTTC. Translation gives CASSLPGTPSNEQFF.

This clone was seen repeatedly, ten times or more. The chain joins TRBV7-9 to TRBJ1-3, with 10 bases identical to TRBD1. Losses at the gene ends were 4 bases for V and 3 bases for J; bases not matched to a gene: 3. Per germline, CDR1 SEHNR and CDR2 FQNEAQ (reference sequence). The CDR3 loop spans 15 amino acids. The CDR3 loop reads CASSYGQGVGNTIYF. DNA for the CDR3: TGTGCCAGCAGCTACGGACAGGGGGTTGGAAACACCATATATTTT.

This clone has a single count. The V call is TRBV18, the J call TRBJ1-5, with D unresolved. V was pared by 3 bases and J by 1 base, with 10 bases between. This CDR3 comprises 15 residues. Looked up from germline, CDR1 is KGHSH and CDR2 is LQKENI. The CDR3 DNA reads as TGTGCCAGCTCACCCCAAGACGGAAGCAATCAGCCCCAGCATTTT. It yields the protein CASSPQDGSNQPQHF.

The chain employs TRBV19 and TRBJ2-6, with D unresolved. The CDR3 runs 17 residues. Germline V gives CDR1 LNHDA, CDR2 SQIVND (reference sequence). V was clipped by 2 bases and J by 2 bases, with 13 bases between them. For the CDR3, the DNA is TGTGCCAGTAGTATATGGGTCCTGGGCCCTGGGGCCAACGTCCTGACTTTC. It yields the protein CASSIWVLGPGANVLTF.

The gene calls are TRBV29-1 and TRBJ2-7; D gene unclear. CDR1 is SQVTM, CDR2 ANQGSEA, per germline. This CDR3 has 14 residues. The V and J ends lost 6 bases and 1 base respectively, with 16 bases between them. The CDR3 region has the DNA TGCAGCGTGGGAAGAGACCCACTTTCCTACGAGCAGTACTTC. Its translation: CSVGRDPLSYEQYF.

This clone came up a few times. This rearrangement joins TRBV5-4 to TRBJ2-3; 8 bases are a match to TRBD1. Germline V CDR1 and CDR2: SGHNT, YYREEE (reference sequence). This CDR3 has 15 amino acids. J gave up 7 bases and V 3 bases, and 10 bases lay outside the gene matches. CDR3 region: CASSSAGQATNTQYF. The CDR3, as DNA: TGTGCCAGCAGCTCCGCGGGACAGGCAACCAATACGCAGTATTTT.

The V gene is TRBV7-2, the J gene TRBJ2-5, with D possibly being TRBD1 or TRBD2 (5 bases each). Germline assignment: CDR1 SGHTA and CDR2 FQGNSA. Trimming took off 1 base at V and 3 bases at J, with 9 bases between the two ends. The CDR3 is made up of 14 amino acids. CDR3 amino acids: CASSLVRGEETQYF. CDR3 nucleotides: TGTGCCAGCAGCTTAGTTCGGGGCGAAGAGACCCAGTACTTC.

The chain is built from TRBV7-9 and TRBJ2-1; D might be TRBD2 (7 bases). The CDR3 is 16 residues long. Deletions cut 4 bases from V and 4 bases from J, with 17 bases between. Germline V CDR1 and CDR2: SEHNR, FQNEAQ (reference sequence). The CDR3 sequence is CASSSGTTSEYNEQFF. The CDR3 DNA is TGTGCCAGCAGCTCGGGGACAACTAGCGAGTACAATGAGCAGTTCTTC.

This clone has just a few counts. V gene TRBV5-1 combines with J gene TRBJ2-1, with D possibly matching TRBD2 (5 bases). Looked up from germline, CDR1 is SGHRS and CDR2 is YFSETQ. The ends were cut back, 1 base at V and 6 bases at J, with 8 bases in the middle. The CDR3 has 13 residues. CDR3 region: CASSLSGVNEQFF. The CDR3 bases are TGCGCCAGCAGCTTGTCCGGGGTCAATGAGCAGTTCTTC.

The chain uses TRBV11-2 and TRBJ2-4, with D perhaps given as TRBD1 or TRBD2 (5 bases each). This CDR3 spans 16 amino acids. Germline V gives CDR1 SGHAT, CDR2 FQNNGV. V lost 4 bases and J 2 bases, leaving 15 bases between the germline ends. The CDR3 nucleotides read TGTGCCAGCAGCTCTCGGGACCCGGGGACCAAAAACATTCAGTACTTC. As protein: CASSSRDPGTKNIQYF.

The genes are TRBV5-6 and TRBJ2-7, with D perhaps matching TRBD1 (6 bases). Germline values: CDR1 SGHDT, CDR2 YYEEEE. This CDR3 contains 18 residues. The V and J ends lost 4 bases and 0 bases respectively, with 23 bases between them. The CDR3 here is CASSVYREGKRSSYEQYF. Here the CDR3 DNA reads TGTGCCAGCAGCGTATACAGGGAAGGAAAAAGGAGCTCCTACGAGCAGTACTTC.

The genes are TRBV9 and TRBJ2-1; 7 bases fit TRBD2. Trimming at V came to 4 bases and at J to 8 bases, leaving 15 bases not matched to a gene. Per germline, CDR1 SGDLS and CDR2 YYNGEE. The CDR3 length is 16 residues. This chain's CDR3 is CASSSTTSAGLHEQFF. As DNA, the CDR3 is TGTGCCAGCAGCTCAACTACTAGCGCCGGCTTGCATGAGCAGTTCTTC.

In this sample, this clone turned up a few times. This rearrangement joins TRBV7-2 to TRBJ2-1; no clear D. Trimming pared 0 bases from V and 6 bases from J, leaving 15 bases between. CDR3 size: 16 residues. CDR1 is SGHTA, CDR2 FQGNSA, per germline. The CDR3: CASSLARMRTTNEQFF. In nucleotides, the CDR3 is TGTGCCAGCAGCTTAGCCAGAATGAGGACCACCAATGAGCAGTTCTTC.

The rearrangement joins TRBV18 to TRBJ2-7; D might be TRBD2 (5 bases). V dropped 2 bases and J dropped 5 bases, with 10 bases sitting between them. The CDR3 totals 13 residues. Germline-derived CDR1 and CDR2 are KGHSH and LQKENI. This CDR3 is CASSPGRRNEQYF. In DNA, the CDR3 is TGTGCCAGCTCACCAGGGAGACGAAACGAGCAGTACTTC. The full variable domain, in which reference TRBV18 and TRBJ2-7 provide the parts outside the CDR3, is NAGVMQNPRHLVRRRGQEARLRCSPMKGHSHVYWYRQLPEEGLKFMVYLQKENIIDESGMPKERFSAEFPKEGPSILRIQQVVRGDSAAYFCASSPGRRNEQYFGPGTRLTVT.